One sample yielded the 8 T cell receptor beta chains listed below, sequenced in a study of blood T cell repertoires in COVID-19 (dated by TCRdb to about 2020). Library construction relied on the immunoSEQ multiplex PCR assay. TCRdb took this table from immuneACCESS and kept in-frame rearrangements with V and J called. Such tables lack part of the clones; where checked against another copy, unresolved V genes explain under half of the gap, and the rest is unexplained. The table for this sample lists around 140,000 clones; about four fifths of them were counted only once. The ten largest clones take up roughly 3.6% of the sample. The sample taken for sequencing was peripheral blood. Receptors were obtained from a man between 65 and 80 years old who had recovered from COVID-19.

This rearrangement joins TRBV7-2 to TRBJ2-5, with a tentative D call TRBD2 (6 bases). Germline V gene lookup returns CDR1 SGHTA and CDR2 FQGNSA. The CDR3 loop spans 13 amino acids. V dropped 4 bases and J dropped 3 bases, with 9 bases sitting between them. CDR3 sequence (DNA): TGTGCCAGCAGCTCCGGGACTGAAGAGACCCAGTACTTC. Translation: CASSSGTEETQYF.

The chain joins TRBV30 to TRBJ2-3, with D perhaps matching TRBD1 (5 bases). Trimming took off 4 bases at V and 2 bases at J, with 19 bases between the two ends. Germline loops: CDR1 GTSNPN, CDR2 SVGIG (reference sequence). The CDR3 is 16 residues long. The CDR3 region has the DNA TGTGCCTGGAACCCACCCGAAGACAGTTCCACAGATACGCAGTATTTT. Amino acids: CAWNPPEDSSTDTQYF. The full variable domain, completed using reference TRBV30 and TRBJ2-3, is SQTIHQWPATLVQPVGSPLSLECTVEGTSNPNLYWYRQAAGRGLQLLFYSVGIGQISSEVPQNLSASRPQDRQFILSSKKLLLSDSGFYLCAWNPPEDSSTDTQYFGPGTRLTVL.

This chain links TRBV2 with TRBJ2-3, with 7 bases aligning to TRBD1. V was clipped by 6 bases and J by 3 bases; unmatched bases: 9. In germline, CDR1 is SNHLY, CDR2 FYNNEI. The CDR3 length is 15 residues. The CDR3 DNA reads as TGTGCCAGCAGCCCCCGACAGGGTGGAACAGATACGCAGTATTTT. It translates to CASSPRQGGTDTQYF.

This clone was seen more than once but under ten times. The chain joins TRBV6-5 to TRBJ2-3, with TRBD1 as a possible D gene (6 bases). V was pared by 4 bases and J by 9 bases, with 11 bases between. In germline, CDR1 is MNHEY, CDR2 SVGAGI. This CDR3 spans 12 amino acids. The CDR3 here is CASSSGRGTQYF. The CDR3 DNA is TGTGCCAGCAGTTCGGGAAGGGGGACGCAGTATTTT.

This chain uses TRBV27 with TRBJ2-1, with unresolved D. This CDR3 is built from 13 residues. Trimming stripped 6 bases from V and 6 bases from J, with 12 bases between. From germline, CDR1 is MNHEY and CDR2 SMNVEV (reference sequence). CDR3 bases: TGTGCCAGCAGCCAGAGGCCCTCCAATGAGCAGTTCTTC. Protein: CASSQRPSNEQFF.

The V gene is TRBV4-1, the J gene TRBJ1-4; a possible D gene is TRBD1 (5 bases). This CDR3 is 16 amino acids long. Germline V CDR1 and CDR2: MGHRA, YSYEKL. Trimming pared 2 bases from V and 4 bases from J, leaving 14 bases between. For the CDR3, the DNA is TGCGCCAGCAGCCAACTGTCAGGGTCAAATAATGAAAAACTGTTTTTT. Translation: CASSQLSGSNNEKLFF.

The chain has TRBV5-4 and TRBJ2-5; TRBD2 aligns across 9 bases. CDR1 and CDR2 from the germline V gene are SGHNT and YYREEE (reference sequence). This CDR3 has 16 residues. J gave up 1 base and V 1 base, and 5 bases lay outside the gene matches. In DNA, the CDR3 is TGTGCCAGCAGCTTGTTTGCGGGAGGGTTCCAAGAGACCCAGTACTTC. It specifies CASSLFAGGFQETQYF.

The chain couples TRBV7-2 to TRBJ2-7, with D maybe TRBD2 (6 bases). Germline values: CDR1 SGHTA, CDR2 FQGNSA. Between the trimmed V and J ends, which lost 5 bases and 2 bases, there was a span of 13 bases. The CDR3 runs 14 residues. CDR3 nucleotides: TGTGCCAGCAGCCTATACGGGAGTACCTACGAGCAGTACTTC. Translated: CASSLYGSTYEQYF.